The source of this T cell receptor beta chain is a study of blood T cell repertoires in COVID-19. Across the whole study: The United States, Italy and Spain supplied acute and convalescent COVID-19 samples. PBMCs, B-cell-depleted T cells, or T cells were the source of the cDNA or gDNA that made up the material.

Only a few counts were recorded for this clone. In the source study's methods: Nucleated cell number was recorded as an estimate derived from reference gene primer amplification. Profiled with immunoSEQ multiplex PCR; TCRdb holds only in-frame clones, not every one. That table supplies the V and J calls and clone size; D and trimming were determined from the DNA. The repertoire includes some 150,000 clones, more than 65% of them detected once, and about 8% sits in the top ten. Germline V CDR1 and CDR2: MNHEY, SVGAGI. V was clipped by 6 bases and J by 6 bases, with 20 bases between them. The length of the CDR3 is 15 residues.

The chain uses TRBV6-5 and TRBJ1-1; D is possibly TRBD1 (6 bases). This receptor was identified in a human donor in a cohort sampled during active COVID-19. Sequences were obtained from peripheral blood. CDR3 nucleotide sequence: TGTGCCAGCAGACGTGGACAGACACTGAAGTCTGAAGCTTTCTTT. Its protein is CASRRGQTLKSEAFF.